The sequence of this T cell receptor beta chain was determined in a study of monozygotic twins with inflammatory bowel disease. Per individual sample, eight separate reactions were used to make cDNA. Following a re-call of the 5' RACE reads, TCRdb has one entry per CDR3 protein and lacks DNA. The table counts nearly 450,000 distinct CDR3 sequences; 2.4% lies in the top ten. Note on this clonotype: As yet, its antigen is unknown.

Study-wide points: Twins classed as concordant or discordant showed no difference in repertoire similarity, possibly from limited power.

This CDR3 region has 13 residues. The V gene's germline CDR1 is SQVTM and CDR2 ANQGSEA. J is TRBJ2-1 and V is TRBV29-1. Sequencing was performed on blood. The clonotype was recovered from a human donor with ulcerative colitis or Crohn's disease, or a healthy co-twin of an affected twin (not recorded which). CDR3 sequence reads: CSLAAAAYNEQFF.